Listed below are T cell receptor beta chains from one sample, sequenced in a study of T cell responses to AZD1222 COVID-19 vaccine. TCRdb keeps only in-frame clones here, not all; method: immunoSEQ multiplex PCR. This table holds about 150,000 clones, 90% found once. Source: peripheral blood, taken on day 0 of AZD1222 vaccination. The source is an adult in good health. Both conserved end residues are part of each CDR3. The order of the fields is D gene, clone size, J gene, V gene, CDR3 protein, CDR3 DNA. D genes are given only for firm matches. Size is omitted from some rows. Given values are once, few, many or a class for expanded clones.

>.|few|TRBJ1-2|TRBV14
CASSHPEGGYTF
TGTGCCAGCAGCCACCCCGAGGGCGGCTACACCTTC
>.|.|TRBJ1-3|TRBV28
CASSSPAGNTIYF
TGTGCCAGCAGTTCCCCCGCTGGAAACACCATATATTTT
>.|.|TRBJ1-5|TRBV7-9
CASSLGVASNQPQHF
TGTGCCAGCAGCTTAGGGGTTGCCAGCAATCAGCCCCAGCATTTT
>.|few|TRBJ2-7|TRBV5-1
CASSLEGRYEQYF
TGCGCCAGCAGCTTGGAAGGTCGGTACGAGCAGTACTTC
>TRBD1|.|TRBJ1-2|TRBV3-1/TRBV3-2
CASSQTQFRGRGGYTF
TGTGCCAGCAGCCAAACACAGTTCAGGGGGCGCGGTGGCTACACCTTC
>.|.|TRBJ2-7|TRBV2
CASSEGSYEQYF
TGTGCCAGCAGTGAGGGGTCCTACGAGCAGTACTTC
>TRBD1|.|TRBJ1-2|TRBV19
CASSSHRGLNYGYTF
TGTGCCAGTAGTTCCCACAGGGGGTTAAACTATGGCTACACCTTC
>.|.|TRBJ1-1|TRBV3-1/TRBV3-2
CASTGTRGTEAFF
TGTGCCAGCACCGGGACCAGGGGCACTGAAGCTTTCTTT
>.|.|TRBJ2-5|TRBV15
CATSRTTAGLETQYF
TGTGCCACCAGCAGGACCACCGCCGGCCTGGAGACCCAGTACTTC
>TRBD1|.|TRBJ1-2|TRBV12-3/TRBV12-4
CASSTTGRGGYTF
TGTGCCAGCAGTACGACAGGGCGAGGCGGCTACACCTTC
>TRBD1|.|TRBJ1-5|TRBV2
CASSEDRTGGNQPQHF
TGTGCCAGCAGTGAAGACAGGACAGGGGGCAATCAGCCCCAGCATTTT
>.|.|TRBJ1-1|TRBV4-1
CASSQKRGRGTEAFF
TGCGCCAGCAGCCAGAAGCGGGGCAGGGGCACTGAAGCTTTCTTT
>.|.|TRBJ1-1|TRBV5-1
CASSSPGLLNTEAFF
TGCGCCAGCAGCTCACCGGGACTTTTGAACACTGAAGCTTTCTTT
>.|.|TRBJ2-1|TRBV5-1
CASSLVKDYNEQFF
TGCGCCAGCAGCTTAGTTAAGGATTACAATGAGCAGTTCTTC
>.|.|TRBJ1-6|TRBV6-4
CASSANTGFNSPLHF
TGTGCCAGCAGTGCCAATACGGGATTTAATTCACCCCTCCACTTT
>.|.|TRBJ1-3|TRBV6-5
CASRIRTDFGNTIYF
TGTGCCAGCAGAATTCGGACAGATTTCGGAAACACCATATATTTT
>TRBD2|.|TRBJ2-7|TRBV7-9
CASSPVTSGRGAYEQYF
TGTGCCAGCAGCCCAGTTACTAGCGGGAGGGGGGCCTACGAGCAGTACTTC
>.|.|TRBJ1-1|TRBV3-1/TRBV3-2
CASSPTVATEAFF
TGTGCCAGCAGCCCCACGGTGGCGACTGAAGCTTTCTTT
>.|.|TRBJ2-7|TRBV27
CASSLVRATYEQYF
TGTGCCAGCAGTTTAGTGCGGGCGACCTACGAGCAGTACTTC
>.|.|TRBJ2-6|TRBV7-3
CASSSPGGSGANVLTF
TGTGCCAGCAGCTCCCCTGGCGGGTCTGGGGCCAACGTCCTGACTTTC
>TRBD1|.|TRBJ1-5|TRBV30
CAWSLPGQYNQPQHF
TGTGCCTGGAGTCTCCCGGGACAGTACAATCAGCCCCAGCATTTT
>.|.|TRBJ1-5|TRBV24-1
CATSGPQEAGQPQHF
TGTGCCACCAGTGGCCCCCAAGAGGCTGGTCAGCCCCAGCATTTT
>.|.|TRBJ2-7|TRBV11-2
CASSWGGTFTYEQYF
TGTGCCAGCAGCTGGGGCGGGACATTTACCTACGAGCAGTACTTC
>.|few|TRBJ2-5|TRBV7-7
CASSSRRGSEETQYF
TGTGCTAGCAGCTCCCGGCGCGGCTCCGAAGAGACCCAGTACTTC
>.|.|TRBJ1-5|TRBV7-8
CASSPGQYNQPQHF
TGTGCCAGCAGTCCTGGACAGTACAATCAGCCCCAGCATTTT
>.|.|TRBJ2-5|TRBV12-3/TRBV12-4
CASSHGRQETQYF
TGTGCCAGCAGTCACGGACGCCAAGAGACCCAGTACTTC
>.|.|TRBJ1-5|TRBV6-5
CASSYSGWDQPQHF
TGTGCCAGCAGTTACTCGGGCTGGGATCAGCCCCAGCATTTT
>TRBD1|once|TRBJ1-3|TRBV11-2
CASSPRGGTGETGNTIYF
TGTGCCAGCAGCCCTCGCGGCGGGACAGGGGAGACTGGAAACACCATATATTTT
>.|.|TRBJ2-7|TRBV5-1
CASSLASQDEQYF
TGCGCCAGCAGCTTGGCCTCACAGGACGAGCAGTACTTC
>.|.|TRBJ2-1|TRBV5-6
CASSQASPGQEQFF
TGTGCCAGCAGCCAAGCGTCGCCCGGACAGGAGCAGTTCTTC
>.|.|TRBJ1-6|TRBV6-5
CASSYGQYNSPLHF
TGTGCCAGCAGTTACGGGCAGTATAATTCACCCCTCCACTTT
>.|once|TRBJ1-5|TRBV6-6
CASSVASNQPQHF
TGTGCCAGCAGTGTGGCCAGCAATCAGCCCCAGCATTTT
>.|.|TRBJ1-1|TRBV18
CASSPPTGGRNTEAFF
TGTGCCAGCTCACCACCGACGGGGGGTAGAAACACTGAAGCTTTCTTT
>.|.|TRBJ1-2|TRBV9
CASSVDSGFYGYTF
TGTGCCAGCAGCGTAGACTCAGGATTCTATGGCTACACCTTC
>.|.|TRBJ1-1|TRBV13
CASSKGNTEAFF
TGTGCCAGCAGTAAGGGGAACACTGAAGCTTTCTTT
>TRBD1|.|TRBJ1-4|TRBV5-8
CASSRTGGGEKLFF
TGTGCCAGCAGCAGAACAGGGGGAGGTGAAAAACTGTTTTTT
>TRBD1|.|TRBJ1-2|TRBV10-2
CASRGTGRQDGYTF
TGCGCCAGCAGAGGGACAGGAAGGCAGGATGGCTACACCTTC
>TRBD1|.|TRBJ2-7|TRBV19
CASTDRDYEQYF
TGTGCCAGTACAGACAGGGACTACGAGCAGTACTTC
>.|.|TRBJ2-1|TRBV7-9
CASSAPAGLGDEQFF
TGTGCCAGCAGCGCACCGGCGGGATTGGGGGATGAGCAGTTCTTC
>.|.|TRBJ1-3|TRBV5-5
CASSLLGQPGNTIYF
TGTGCCAGCAGCTTGTTAGGGCAACCTGGAAACACCATATATTTT
>TRBD1|.|TRBJ1-2|TRBV5-1
CASSLWPGQDKLYGYTF
TGCGCCAGCAGCTTGTGGCCGGGACAGGATAAACTCTATGGCTACACCTTC